This T cell receptor (beta chain) came from a study of T cell responses to AZD1222 COVID-19 vaccine. V dropped 1 base and J dropped 6 bases, with 16 bases sitting between them. Germline V gives CDR1 SQVTM, CDR2 ANQGSEA. This CDR3 has 15 amino acids. Profiled with immunoSEQ multiplex PCR; TCRdb holds only in-frame clones, not every one. Counted here are some 180,000 clones, just under 95% occurring once; the ten biggest clones make up around 1%. This clonotype originated in an adult who received the MenACWY meningococcal vaccine as a control. Sequences were derived from peripheral blood, sampled 28 days after the second dose of the MenACWY control vaccine. The rearrangement links TRBV29-1 to TRBJ2-1, with D possibly matching TRBD1 (6 bases). DNA of the CDR3: TGCAGCGTTGAAGGTAAACAGGGTTCCGGCAATGAGCAGTTCTTC. Protein product: CSVEGKQGSGNEQFF.